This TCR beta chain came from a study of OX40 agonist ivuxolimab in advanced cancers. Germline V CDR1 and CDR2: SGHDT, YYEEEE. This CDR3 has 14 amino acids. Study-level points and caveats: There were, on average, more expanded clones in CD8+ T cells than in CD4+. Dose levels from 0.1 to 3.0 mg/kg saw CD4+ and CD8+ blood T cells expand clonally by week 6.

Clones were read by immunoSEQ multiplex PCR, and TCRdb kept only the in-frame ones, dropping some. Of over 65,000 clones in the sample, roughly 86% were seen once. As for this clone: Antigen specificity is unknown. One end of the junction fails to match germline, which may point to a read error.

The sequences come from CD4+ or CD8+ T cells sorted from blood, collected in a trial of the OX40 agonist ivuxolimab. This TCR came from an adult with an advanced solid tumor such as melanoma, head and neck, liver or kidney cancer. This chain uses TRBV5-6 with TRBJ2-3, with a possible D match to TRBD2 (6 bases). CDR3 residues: CASTLWRGPDTQYF. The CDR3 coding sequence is TGTGCCAGCACCTTGTGGAGGGGCCCAGATACGCAGTATTTT.